These 12 T cell receptor beta chains share one sample of origin, sequenced in a study of T cells in Graves' hyperthyroidism and ophthalmopathy (dated by TCRdb to the late 2010s). Libraries were prepared through multiplex PCR. The sequencing machine was an Illumina HiSeq 2000. The TCR beta CDR3 regions were amplified from RNA transcripts. The TCR CDR3 was subjected to a first round of RT-PCR using the HTBI primer set and the Qiagen OneStep RT-PCR kit. TCRdb applied fastp at Q25 and MiXCR to the public reads, then kept only in-frame beta chains. Each record represents a unique CDR3 protein, reported with the most common genes and DNA among its rows. The sample includes approximately 700,000 distinct CDR3 sequences, with 16% observed a single time. The ten largest clones represent over 7.5% of the sample. Sequencing was done on a sample of blood. The receptors here all came from a young man with Graves' hyperthyroidism.

This clonotype has a count of ten or more. V is TRBV28 and J is TRBJ1-2; no clear D. The CDR3 spans 14 residues. V gave up 7 bases and J gave up 9 bases, with 21 bases separating them. Germline V gives CDR1 MDHEN, CDR2 SYDVKM. The CDR3 loop is CASTSELRGRRYTF. For the CDR3, the DNA is TGTGCCAGCACCTCCGAGCTGCGGGGTCGGCGCTACACCTTC.

The CDR3 sequence: CASSLDGHNGNTIYF. The CDR3 DNA follows: TGTGCCAGCAGCTTAGACGGACATAACGGAAACACCATATATTTT. The chain uses TRBV11-3 and TRBJ1-3; TRBD1 might be the D (5 bases). V lost 0 bases and J 4 bases, leaving 10 bases between the germline ends. This CDR3 contains 15 residues. Germline assignment: CDR1 SGHNT and CDR2 YENEEA. The full variable domain, its missing parts supplied by reference TRBV11-3 and TRBJ1-3, is EAGVVQSPRYKIIEKKQPVAFWCNPISGHNTLYWYLQNLGQGPELLIRYENEEAVDDSQLPKDRFSAERLKGVDSTLKIQPAELGDSAVYLCASSLDGHNGNTIYFGEGSWLTVV.

This clonotype was seen more than once but under ten times. The rearrangement joins TRBV25-1 to TRBJ2-5; no firm D call. V was cut by 3 bases and J by 6 bases, with 17 bases left in between. CDR3 length equals 15 residues. CDR1 MGHDK and CDR2 SYGVNS come from the germline V gene. The CDR3 spells CASSDTTNVVQTQYF. For the CDR3, the DNA is TGTGCCAGCAGTGACACAACAAACGTCGTGCAGACCCAGTACTTC.

This clonotype was found many times. V usage is TRBV28 and J usage is TRBJ2-4; D is uncertain. Trimming removed 3 bases from V and 8 bases from J, with 8 bases in between. Per germline, CDR1 MDHEN and CDR2 SYDVKM. The CDR3 has 12 amino acids. The CDR3 coding sequence is TGTGCCAGCAGTTTGGTAGGACACATTCAGTACTTC. It codes for CASSLVGHIQYF. Filled out from reference TRBV28 and TRBJ2-4, the complete variable domain reads DVKVTQSSRYLVKRTGEKVFLECVQDMDHENMFWYRQDPGLGLRLIYFSYDVKMKEKGDIPEGYSVSREKKERFSLILESASTNQTSMYLCASSLVGHIQYFGAGTRLSVL.

This clonotype was recorded a few times. The V call is TRBV3-1, the J call TRBJ1-1; 10 bases fit TRBD1. Unmatched junction bases numbered 9, after V lost 3 bases and J lost 2 bases. The length of the CDR3 is 17 residues. Looked up from germline, CDR1 is LGHDT and CDR2 is YNNKEL (reference sequence). Written as DNA, the CDR3 is TGTGCCAGCAGCCATTCGGACAGGGGGTCGATAAACACTGAAGCTTTCTTT. Translating it yields CASSHSDRGSINTEAFF.

V and J are TRBV6-2 or TRBV6-3 and TRBJ2-2, with D possibly TRBD2 on 5 matching bases. The ends were cut back, 5 bases at V and 3 bases at J, with 7 bases in the middle. Germline CDR1 MNHEY, CDR2 SVGEGT. The CDR3 consists of 13 residues. CDR3 protein: CASSRDHTGELFF. For the CDR3, the DNA is TGTGCCAGCAGTCGGGATCACACCGGGGAGCTGTTTTTT.

This clonotype came up many times. V gene TRBV30 combines with J gene TRBJ2-1; D uncertain. CDR3 length: 12 amino acids. V was clipped by 2 bases and J by 5 bases, with 7 bases between them. Germline CDR1 GTSNPN, CDR2 SVGIG (reference sequence). The CDR3 DNA sequence: TGTGCCTGGAGTCCCCTAGACAATGAGCAGTTCTTC. Its protein product is CAWSPLDNEQFF.

Many counts were recorded for this clonotype. In nucleotides, the CDR3 is TGTGCCTGGAGTGTAGGCCTAGCGGAGACAGATACGCAGTATTTT. Its protein product is CAWSVGLAETDTQYF. The V call is TRBV30, the J call TRBJ2-3, with 7 bases that match TRBD2. The length of the CDR3 is 15 residues. CDR1 GTSNPN and CDR2 SVGIG come from the germline V gene (reference sequence). The ends lost 0 bases at V and 3 bases at J; junction bases unmatched: 6.

This clonotype was counted at least ten times. Written as DNA, the CDR3 is TGTGCCAGCAGTGGACAGGGCGGAGAGGGTGGCTACACCTTC. Its translation: CASSGQGGEGGYTF. This sequence joins TRBV2 and TRBJ1-2; 7 nucleotides agree with TRBD1. The CDR3 is 14 amino acids. Losses at the gene ends were 4 bases for V and 7 bases for J; bases not matched to a gene: 9. The V gene's germline CDR1 is SNHLY and CDR2 FYNNEI.

The rearrangement uses TRBV7-3 and TRBJ2-3; TRBD2 matches 9 bases. CDR3 length: 15 residues. V was pared by 5 bases and J by 1 base, with 4 bases of the junction left unmatched. CDR1 is SGHTA and CDR2 is FQGTGA in the germline V gene. CDR3 DNA: TGTGCCAGCAGCGGATCTAGCGGGGGCACAGATACGCAGTATTTT. Protein sequence: CASSGSSGGTDTQYF.

This clonotype was observed many times. The chain has TRBV7-2 and TRBJ2-1; 8 nucleotides agree with TRBD2. This CDR3 is 16 amino acids long. Losses at the gene ends were 2 bases for V and 8 bases for J; bases not matched to a gene: 11. In germline, CDR1 is SGHTA, CDR2 FQGNSA. CDR3 DNA: TGTGCCAGCAGCTTACTAGGCGGGAGGCTGGGGGATGAGCAGTTCTTC. This encodes CASSLLGGRLGDEQFF.

To note about this clonotype: This sequence may be a read error, since a much larger clone differs from it by one base. This sequence joins TRBV6-1 and TRBJ2-7; 12 bases map to TRBD2. CDR1 is MNHNS and CDR2 is SASEGT in the germline V gene. V gave up 6 bases and J gave up 0 bases; unmatched junction bases: 3. CDR3 length equals 15 residues. The CDR3 DNA sequence: TGTGCCAGCAGGCCACTAGCGGGAGGCTCCTACGAGCAGTACTTC. It translates to CASRPLAGGSYEQYF.